Below are 13 T cell receptor beta chains sequenced from a single sample in a study of T cell repertoires and leukemia-associated antigens. For these TCRs, the target antigens are not known. TCRdb re-called the 5' RACE reads with MiXCR, one entry per CDR3 protein. Here the sample spans about 11,000 distinct CDR3 sequences, approximately 43% being singletons. Sequencing input: CD3+ T cells sorted from blood and cultured. The source is a female donor in good health.

V usage is TRBV5-1 and J usage is TRBJ2-2; D not resolved. The V and J ends lost 0 bases and 6 bases respectively, with 9 bases between them. The CDR3 is made up of 14 amino acids. Germline V gene lookup returns CDR1 SGHRS and CDR2 YFSETQ. This CDR3 is CASSLEGGAGELFF. CDR3 nucleotide sequence: TGCGCCAGCAGCTTGGAAGGTGGGGCCGGGGAGCTGTTTTTT.

Regarding this clonotype: Since a much larger clone is just one base distant, this may be a read error. The chain is built from TRBV7-6 and TRBJ2-3; no reliable D call. V lost 1 base and J lost 4, with 18 bases in between. The CDR3 loop spans 17 amino acids. CDR1 SGHVS and CDR2 FNYEAQ come from the germline V gene. Here the CDR3 DNA reads TGTGCCAGCAGCTTAGTCGGGCCAACGAGCAGCGCAGATACGCAGTATTTT. This sequence encodes CASSLVGPTSSADTQYF.

This clonotype was observed a few times. This chain joins TRBV5-1 and TRBJ2-2, with 13 bases that match TRBD2. The CDR3 is 20 amino acids. Germline V gene data show CDR1 as SGHRS and CDR2 as YFSETQ. J lost 3 bases, V lost 4 bases, and 15 bases had no gene match. The CDR3 here is CASSHGQGRTSGSDTGELFF. CDR3 nucleotide sequence: TGCGCCAGCAGCCACGGACAGGGGAGGACTAGCGGGAGTGACACCGGGGAGCTGTTTTTT.

The chain couples TRBV20-1 to TRBJ2-7; D perhaps matches TRBD2 (5 bases). The length of the CDR3 is 13 residues. The V gene's germline CDR1 is DFQATT and CDR2 SNEGSKA (reference sequence). Trimming shortened V by 3 bases and J by 3 bases, and 12 bases separated the two germline ends. The CDR3 DNA is TGCAGTGCTAGGCCCGAGGGCGTCTACGAGCAGTACTTC. Protein: CSARPEGVYEQYF.

The chain links TRBV7-9 to TRBJ2-7, with 8 bases fitting TRBD2. The germline V gene has CDR1 SEHNR and CDR2 FQNEAQ (reference sequence). CDR3 length: 14 amino acids. Losses at the gene ends were 3 bases for V and 6 bases for J; bases not matched to a gene: 7. For the CDR3, the DNA is TGTGCCAGCAGCTTCGGGACTAGTGGGAGCGAGCAGTACTTC. Translation: CASSFGTSGSEQYF.

For this clonotype: The junction departs from germline at one end; a sequencing error may be responsible. J is TRBJ2-1 and V is TRBV9; D is undetermined. There are 12 residues in the CDR3. Germline lookup yields CDR1 SGDLS and CDR2 YYNGEE. Here the CDR3 DNA reads TGTGCCAGCAGCGTAGATAACAAAGAGCAGTTCTTC. It codes for CASSVDNKEQFF.

This clonotype was detected only a few times. The chain uses TRBV29-1 and TRBJ2-1, with D unclear. The CDR3 is made up of 14 amino acids. Germline V gene lookup returns CDR1 SQVTM and CDR2 ANQGSEA. The V and J ends lost 7 bases and 6 bases respectively, with 19 bases between them. CDR3 amino acids: CSGGPRIDTNEQFF. The CDR3 DNA follows: TGCAGCGGCGGCCCTCGAATCGACACCAATGAGCAGTTCTTC.

This clonotype was seen repeatedly, ten times or more. The chain recombines TRBV10-3 with TRBJ2-7; TRBD1 matches 7 bases. CDR1 is ENHRY, CDR2 SYGVKD, per germline. CDR3 length equals 14 residues. Unmatched junction bases numbered 5, after V lost 3 bases and J lost 3 bases. CDR3 region: CAISDLGTVYEQYF. CDR3 nucleotides: TGTGCCATCAGTGATCTGGGGACAGTCTACGAGCAGTACTTC.

A word on this clonotype: One junction end disagrees with the germline gene, perhaps due to a read error. J is TRBJ2-1 and V is TRBV6-5; 7 bases are shared with TRBD1. The CDR3 extends over 15 amino acids. Germline-derived CDR1 and CDR2 are MNHEY and SVGAGI. The CDR3, as DNA: TGTGTCAGCAGTAGACAGGGTAGCTCCTACAATGAGCAATTCTTC. As protein: CVSSRQGSSYNEQFF.

This sequence joins TRBV9 and TRBJ1-5; TRBD1 matches 9 bases. The CDR3 runs 13 residues. Germline values: CDR1 SGDLS, CDR2 YYNGEE. The V and J ends lost 3 bases and 11 bases, in that order; junction bases with no gene match: 6. The CDR3 sequence: CASSGQGDEAQHF. In DNA form, the CDR3 reads TGTGCCAGCAGCGGACAGGGGGACGAGGCCCAGCATTTT.

Points on this clonotype: A junction end diverges from the germline sequence, so it may reflect a read error. The rearrangement links TRBV20-1 to TRBJ2-3; D is perhaps TRBD2 (5 bases). Germline lookup yields CDR1 DFQATT and CDR2 SNEGSKA (reference sequence). CDR3 length equals 18 residues. This chain's CDR3 is CSARAALLGRNRGDTQCF. As DNA, the CDR3 is TGCAGTGCCCGAGCCGCATTACTAGGCAGAAACCGGGGAGATACGCAGTGTTTT.

The chain carries TRBV29-1 and TRBJ2-7; tentative D call: TRBD2 (5 bases). Trimming took 1 base from V and 2 from J, leaving 18 bases between them. CDR1 SQVTM and CDR2 ANQGSEA come from the germline V gene. The CDR3 spans 16 residues. In DNA form, the CDR3 reads TGCAGCGTTGAAGGAGGGTGGCAAGGCTCTACCTACGAGCAGTACTTC. Amino acid sequence: CSVEGGWQGSTYEQYF.

V and J are TRBV7-2 and TRBJ2-5; D is perhaps TRBD1 (6 bases). The CDR3 sequence is 16 residues long. The V gene's germline CDR1 is SGHTA and CDR2 FQGNSA. The V and J ends lost 5 bases and 4 bases respectively, with 20 bases between them. The CDR3 here is CASSKTTGVGSETQYF. The CDR3, as DNA: TGTGCCAGCAGCAAAACGACAGGTGTGGGATCAGAGACCCAGTACTTC.